The 23 T cell receptor beta chains in this list originate from one sample, sequenced in a study of control samples from healthy donors and cancer patients. Sequencing was performed with immunoSEQ multiplex PCR; in TCRdb, only in-frame clones are kept and a portion is missing. The sample records around 230,000 clones, roughly 94% being singletons. The sequencing sample was made of blood. The receptors were gathered from a man aged 50 to 59 in good health.

The CDR3 sequence: CASTPDGTGTNEQFF. In DNA form, the CDR3 reads TGTGCCAGCACCCCAGACGGGACAGGGACCAATGAGCAGTTCTTC. The V gene is TRBV5-5, the J gene TRBJ2-1; 9 bases fit TRBD1. The CDR3 loop spans 15 amino acids. The germline V gene encodes CDR1 SGHKS and CDR2 YYEKEE (reference sequence). V lost 6 bases to trimming and J lost 6 bases; unmatched junction nucleotides: 10.

For the CDR3, the DNA is TGTGCCAGCAGTGGTGGGACAGGGGATTCACCCCTCCACTTT. Translation gives CASSGGTGDSPLHF. The rearrangement links TRBV2 to TRBJ1-6; 10 nucleotides line up with TRBD1. The V gene's germline CDR1 is SNHLY and CDR2 FYNNEI. The CDR3 is 14 amino acids. J gave up 8 bases and V 4 bases, and 2 bases lay outside the gene matches.

The rearrangement links TRBV3-1 (or the pseudogene TRBV3-2) to TRBJ2-7; 8 bases align to TRBD1. The CDR3 sequence is 14 residues long. From germline, CDR1 is LGHDT and CDR2 YNNKEL (reference sequence). The V gene end was trimmed by 5 bases and the J gene end by 3 bases; junction bases not matched to a gene: 6. Here the CDR3 reads CASSDGQGGYEQYF. CDR3 sequence (DNA): TGTGCCAGCAGCGACGGACAGGGTGGCTACGAGCAGTACTTC.

The rearrangement links TRBV28 to TRBJ2-7; D perhaps matches TRBD2 (5 bases). CDR3 length: 15 residues. Per the germline V gene, CDR1 is MDHEN and CDR2 is SYDVKM. V was trimmed by 1 base and J by 0 bases, leaving 10 bases between them. This CDR3 reads CASSLLSGSSYEQYF. The DNA of the CDR3 is TGTGCCAGCAGTTTATTATCGGGGAGCTCCTACGAGCAGTACTTC.

V and J are TRBV13 and TRBJ1-3, with unresolved D. The CDR3 sequence is 13 residues long. Germline CDR1 is PRHDT and CDR2 is FYEKMQ (reference sequence). Deletions cut 0 bases from V and 7 bases from J, with 7 bases between. The CDR3 DNA reads TGTGCCAGCAGCTTAGGGAACTCGAACACCATATATTTT. Its translation is CASSLGNSNTIYF.

The V call is TRBV11-2, the J call TRBJ2-2; D is unresolved. The V and J ends lost 5 bases and 4 bases respectively, with 5 bases between them. CDR3 length: 12 residues. Germline V gene sequence: CDR1 SGHAT, CDR2 FQNNGV. The CDR3 region is CASSTLTGELFF. CDR3 bases: TGTGCCAGCAGCACACTCACCGGGGAGCTGTTTTTT.

The chain couples TRBV4-1 to TRBJ2-6, with 14 bases identical to TRBD2. Germline V lookup: CDR1 MGHRA, CDR2 YSYEKL. V shed 4 bases and J 0 bases; nucleotides not matched to a gene: 5. The CDR3 spans 19 residues. The CDR3 region has the DNA TGCGCCAGCAGCCGAGGGGGACTAGCGGGGGCCTCTGGGGCCAACGTCCTGACTTTC. Residues: CASSRGGLAGASGANVLTF.

The chain uses TRBV28 and TRBJ1-5; D may be TRBD1 (5 bases). Trimming stripped 6 bases from V and 6 bases from J, with 18 bases between. The CDR3 has 15 amino acids. Germline V lookup: CDR1 MDHEN, CDR2 SYDVKM. In DNA form, the CDR3 reads TGTGCCAGCAGCCCCCGCCGGGGGGGTATTCAGCCCCAGCATTTT. Translation gives CASSPRRGGIQPQHF.

The CDR3 protein is CASSPGTGGYGYTF. The CDR3 DNA reads as TGTGCCAGCTCACCGGGAACAGGGGGCTATGGCTACACCTTC. The chain is built from TRBV18 and TRBJ1-2, with TRBD1 identical over 8 bases. CDR3 length: 14 amino acids. CDR1 is KGHSH, CDR2 LQKENI, per germline. Losses at the gene ends were 3 bases for V and 4 bases for J; bases not matched to a gene: 4.

This chain links TRBV19 with TRBJ1-4; 10 bases are shared with TRBD1. The length of the CDR3 is 14 residues. The ends lost 6 bases at V and 7 bases at J; junction bases unmatched: 5. In germline, CDR1 is LNHDA, CDR2 SQIVND (reference sequence). CDR3 protein: CASRRTGGGEKLFF. The DNA of the CDR3 is TGTGCCAGTAGGCGGACAGGGGGGGGTGAAAAACTGTTTTTT. Full variable domain (remainder filled in from reference TRBV19 and TRBJ1-4): DGGITQSPKYLFRKEGQNVTLSCEQNLNHDAMYWYRQDPGQGLRLIYYSQIVNDFQKGDIAEGYSVSREKKESFPLTVTSAQKNPTAFYLCASRRTGGGEKLFFGSGTQLSVL.

The chain links TRBV9 to TRBJ1-1; D uncertain. V was clipped by 3 bases and J by 4 bases, with 10 bases between them. The germline gives CDR1 SGDLS, CDR2 YYNGEE. CDR3 size: 13 residues. The CDR3 sequence is CASSASVGTEAFF. Written as DNA, the CDR3 is TGTGCCAGCAGCGCCTCGGTTGGCACTGAAGCTTTCTTT.

The genes are TRBV6-1 and TRBJ1-5; D gene uncertain. Trimming took off 0 bases at V and 6 bases at J, with 0 bases between the two ends. This CDR3 has 11 residues. CDR1 is MNHNS, CDR2 SASEGT, per germline. The CDR3 is CASSEAQPQHF. CDR3 coding DNA: TGTGCCAGCAGTGAAGCTCAGCCCCAGCATTTT.

The chain recombines TRBV11-3 with TRBJ1-2, with a possible D match to TRBD1 (5 bases). The CDR3 is made up of 13 amino acids. V was clipped by 1 base and J by 10 bases, with 13 bases between them. Germline lookup yields CDR1 SGHNT and CDR2 YENEEA. DNA for the CDR3: TGTGCCAGCAGCTTAGGGGGTGGGGCCCACTACACCTTC. It is translated as CASSLGGGAHYTF.

Only one count was recorded for this clone. The V call is TRBV2, the J call TRBJ1-4, with D uncertain. CDR1 is SNHLY and CDR2 is FYNNEI in the germline V gene. Trimming stripped 3 bases from V and 3 bases from J, with 11 bases between. The CDR3 runs 15 residues. The CDR3 region has the DNA TGTGCCAGCAGTGAGGAAGGGTGGGCTAATGAAAAACTGTTTTTT. This encodes CASSEEGWANEKLFF.

The chain links TRBV10-3 to TRBJ1-1; 7 nucleotides agree with TRBD1. V dropped 7 bases and J dropped 3; count of bases not matched to a gene: 8. The CDR3 covers 14 residues. The germline V gene encodes CDR1 ENHRY and CDR2 SYGVKD. The CDR3 loop is CAIKGTVEYTEAFF. CDR3 in DNA: TGTGCCATCAAGGGGACAGTCGAGTACACTGAAGCTTTCTTT.

The V call is TRBV5-1, the J call TRBJ1-1, with 9 bases aligning to TRBD1. This CDR3 has 16 amino acids. Trimming at V came to 2 bases and at J to 1 base, leaving 6 bases not matched to a gene. Germline V gene sequence: CDR1 SGHRS, CDR2 YFSETQ. Here the CDR3 reads CASSFTGGAGNTEAFF. CDR3 bases: TGCGCCAGCAGCTTTACAGGGGGCGCAGGGAACACTGAAGCTTTCTTT.

The CDR3 is CATSTSGGVNNEQFF. In nucleotides, the CDR3 is TGTGCCACCAGTACCTCTGGGGGGGTTAACAATGAGCAGTTCTTC. The gene calls are TRBV24-1 and TRBJ2-1, with 7 bases matching TRBD2. Germline CDR1 is KGHDR and CDR2 is SFDVKD. There are 15 residues in the CDR3. V lost 6 bases, J lost 5 bases, and 9 bases stayed unmatched.

This chain joins TRBV6-1 and TRBJ1-1; D is uncertain. Deletions cut 2 bases from V and 4 bases from J, with 20 bases between. CDR3 length: 17 residues. The germline V gene encodes CDR1 MNHNS and CDR2 SASEGT. In DNA form, the CDR3 reads TGTGCCAGCAGTGAATCCGGAAGGGAGCGTCTTCGCACTGAAGCTTTCTTT. It encodes CASSESGRERLRTEAFF.

This rearrangement joins TRBV29-1 to TRBJ2-4; 10 positions match TRBD1. The V gene end was trimmed by 6 bases and the J gene end by 8 bases; junction bases not matched to a gene: 10. Germline CDR1 SQVTM, CDR2 ANQGSEA. The CDR3 is made up of 14 amino acids. In DNA, the CDR3 is TGCAGCGTGGCTGCGGGACAGGGGAAAGACATTCAGTACTTC. Residues: CSVAAGQGKDIQYF.

V is TRBV3-1 (or the pseudogene TRBV3-2) and J is TRBJ2-1; TRBD2 matches at 10 bases. J lost 1 base, V lost 0 bases, and 12 bases had no gene match. Germline V lookup: CDR1 LGHDT, CDR2 YNNKEL (reference sequence). The CDR3 extends over 20 amino acids. The CDR3 DNA sequence: TGTGCCAGCAGCCAAGAATACACTAGCGGGGCCAAAACATCCTACAATGAGCAGTTCTTC. Its translation: CASSQEYTSGAKTSYNEQFF.

The chain carries TRBV25-1 and TRBJ2-3; D may be TRBD2 (6 bases). CDR1 MGHDK and CDR2 SYGVNS come from the germline V gene. This CDR3 has 13 amino acids. Trimming left V 8 bases short and J 4 bases short, with 13 bases between. The CDR3 loop reads CASGRGWADTQYF. DNA for the CDR3: TGTGCCAGCGGCCGGGGGTGGGCAGATACGCAGTATTTT.

This rearrangement joins TRBV6-1 to TRBJ1-5, with a weak D call TRBD1 (6 bases). The CDR3 runs 13 residues. With 3 bases removed from V and 7 bases from J, the gap between germline ends came to 10 bases. CDR1 and CDR2 (germline): MNHNS, SASEGT. CDR3 in amino acids: CASSDLGGQPQHF. CDR3 nucleotides: TGTGCCAGCAGTGATTTGGGGGGCCAGCCCCAGCATTTT.

This chain joins TRBV28 and TRBJ1-6; D ambiguous. CDR3 size: 11 residues. V was pared by 3 bases and J by 8 bases, with 2 bases between. Germline V CDR1 and CDR2: MDHEN, SYDVKM. CDR3 in amino acids: CASSFHSPLHF. The CDR3 DNA is TGTGCCAGCAGTTTCCATTCACCCCTCCACTTT.